A selection of T cell receptor beta chains follows, all from one sample in a study of T cells expressing NK-cell markers. Following a re-call of the 5' RACE reads, TCRdb has one entry per CDR3 protein and lacks DNA. The sample has roughly 180,000 distinct CDR3 sequences. Source material: blood T cells: a sorted CD56 or NKG2C T cell subset, CD4+ or CD8+ T cells, or bulk PBMC T cells (not recorded which). Receptors were obtained from a man aged 18 to 69 in good health. CDR3s include the opening cysteine and the closing phenylalanine or tryptophan.

j_call v_call cdr3_aa
TRBJ1-1 TRBV27 CASSFAGGSEAFF
TRBJ1-5 TRBV27 CASSRDAREDQPQHF
TRBJ1-1 TRBV6-5 CASSYSPGTEAFF
TRBJ1-2 TRBV7-2 CASRGWGYGYTF
TRBJ2-5 TRBV20-1 CSATLGGSETQYF
TRBJ2-3 TRBV5-1 CASNSRTGSTDTQYF
TRBJ2-3 TRBV5-4 CASTLQRGTDTQYF
TRBJ2-7 TRBV7-2 CASSLINRVHEQYF
TRBJ2-3 TRBV21-1 CASSSAQAGTDTQYF
TRBJ1-1 TRBV28 CASSPLPQGPQNTEAFF
TRBJ2-2 TRBV25-1 CASSSRDRRNTGELFF
TRBJ1-5 TRBV29-1 CSVGGGSEVQPQHF
TRBJ2-3 TRBV12-3/TRBV12-4 CASSSTLAATDTQYF
TRBJ1-1 TRBV2 CASSGRTENTEAFF
TRBJ1-1 TRBV5-1 CASRPHPNTEAFF
TRBJ2-2 TRBV6-5 CASSYRQNTGELFF
TRBJ2-7 TRBV9 CASSIRGDRADEQYF
TRBJ2-2 TRBV2 CASSDGESDYTGELFF
TRBJ1-3 TRBV29-1 CSIWTGGSGNTIYF
TRBJ2-2 TRBV9 CASSFGQGAPTGELFF
TRBJ1-1 TRBV20-1 CSARDLLPGTEAFF
TRBJ1-1 TRBV7-9 CASSLERGRGWNTEAFF
TRBJ2-3 TRBV29-1 CSVGRGLTDTQYF
TRBJ2-7 TRBV5-4 CASSSGLALEQYF
TRBJ2-3 TRBV5-6 CASTGDPGLYTQYF
TRBJ2-3 TRBV19 CASSIFWGRTDTQYF
TRBJ2-3 TRBV12-3/TRBV12-4 CASSPGLAGTDTQYF
TRBJ2-1 TRBV4-2 CASSPWTGPSGNEQFF
TRBJ2-7 TRBV11-2 CASATTTGTALSYEQYF
TRBJ2-2 TRBV12-3/TRBV12-4 CASSREGEGTGELFF
TRBJ1-2 TRBV11-1 CASSLRGLFPDSGNYGYTF
TRBJ2-2 TRBV6-5 CASSYSTVTNTGELFF
TRBJ2-1 TRBV7-9 CASSPGTVKFF
TRBJ2-7 TRBV7-9 CASSSQTSGSYEQYF
TRBJ2-3 TRBV7-9 CASSLGEAGSTDTQYF
TRBJ2-1 TRBV5-3 CARSLCGTGNYNEQFF
TRBJ2-3 TRBV4-2 CASSQSGTSGGADTQYF
TRBJ2-3 TRBV5-4 CASSPLAGGITDTQYF
TRBJ2-2 TRBV9 CASSRPRDGANTGELFF
TRBJ1-1 TRBV2 CASMTGKRNTEAFF
TRBJ1-1 TRBV3-1 CASSRQTNTEAFF
TRBJ2-1 TRBV6-1 CASSREGTNPYNEQFF
TRBJ1-2 TRBV7-2 CASSLGPRDSYGYTF
TRBJ2-3 TRBV2 CASGHGTATDTQYF
TRBJ2-7 TRBV9 CASSYRWGAYEQYF
TRBJ2-1 TRBV5-4 CASSPSGEYNEQFF
TRBJ1-4 TRBV6-1 CASRPGQIEKLFF
TRBJ2-7 TRBV4-2 CASSQVVAGGSYEQYF
TRBJ2-5 TRBV13 CASSRRGTSGSQETQYF
TRBJ2-1 TRBV24-1 CATSDPTSGGYEQFF
TRBJ2-6 TRBV2 CASSDPWTGESSGANVLTF
TRBJ2-7 TRBV4-2 CASSQDITHSDEQYF
TRBJ2-7 TRBV27 CASSLVLVGGPYEQYF